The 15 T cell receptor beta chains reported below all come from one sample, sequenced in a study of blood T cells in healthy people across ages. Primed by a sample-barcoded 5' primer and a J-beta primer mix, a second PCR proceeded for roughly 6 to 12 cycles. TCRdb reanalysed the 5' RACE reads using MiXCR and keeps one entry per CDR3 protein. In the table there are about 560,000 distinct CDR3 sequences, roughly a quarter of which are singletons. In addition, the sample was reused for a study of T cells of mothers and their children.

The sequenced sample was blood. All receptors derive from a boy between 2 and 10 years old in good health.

The CDR3 nucleotides are TGCAGCGTCGTTGGGAGGGGTGAAGCTTTCTTT. Its translation is CSVVGRGEAFF. The chain carries TRBV29-1 and TRBJ1-1, with a tentative D call TRBD1 (5 bases). The CDR3 consists of 11 residues. The V end was cut by 6 bases, the J end by 7 bases, with 12 bases between. Germline V gives CDR1 SQVTM, CDR2 ANQGSEA.

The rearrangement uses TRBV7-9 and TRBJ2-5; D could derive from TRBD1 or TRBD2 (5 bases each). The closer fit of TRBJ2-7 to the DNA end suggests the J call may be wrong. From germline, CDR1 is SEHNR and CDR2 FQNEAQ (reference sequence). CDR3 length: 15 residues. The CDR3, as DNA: TGTGCCAGCAGCCCGTTCGGGGCGCCCACCTACGAGCAGTACTTC. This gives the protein CASSPFGAPTYEQYF.

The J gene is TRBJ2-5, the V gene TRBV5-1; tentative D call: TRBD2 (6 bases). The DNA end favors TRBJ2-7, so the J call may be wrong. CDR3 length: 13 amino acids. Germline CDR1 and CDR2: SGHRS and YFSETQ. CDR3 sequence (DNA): TGCGCCAGCAGCTTGGAAGGGGAGGCCGAGCAGTACTTC. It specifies CASSLEGEAEQYF.

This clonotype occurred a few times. In DNA, the CDR3 is TGTGCCAGCAGTCCCATAAGCGGGAGGCTCTACAATGAGCAGTTCTTC. Its protein is CASSPISGRLYNEQFF. The chain carries TRBV6-2 or TRBV6-3 and TRBJ2-1; 9 bases fit TRBD2. V dropped 5 bases and J dropped 3; count of bases not matched to a gene: 8. The CDR3 consists of 16 residues. CDR1 is MNHEY and CDR2 is SVGEGT in the germline V gene.

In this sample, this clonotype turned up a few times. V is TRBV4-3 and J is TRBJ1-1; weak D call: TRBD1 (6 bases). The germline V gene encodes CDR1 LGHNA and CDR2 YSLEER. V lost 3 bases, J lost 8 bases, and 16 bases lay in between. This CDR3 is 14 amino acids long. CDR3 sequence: CASSQTGLSGEAFF. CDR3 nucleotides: TGCGCCAGCAGCCAGACAGGACTCTCCGGGGAAGCTTTCTTT.

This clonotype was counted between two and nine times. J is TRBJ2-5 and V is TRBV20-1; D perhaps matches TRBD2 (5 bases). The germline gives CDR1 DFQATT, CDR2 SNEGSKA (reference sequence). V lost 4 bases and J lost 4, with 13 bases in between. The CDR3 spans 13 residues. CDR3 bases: TGCAGTGCTATGGACCGTGCGGGAGAGACCCAGTACTTC. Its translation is CSAMDRAGETQYF.

CDR3 residues: CASSPTSGSPQETQYF. The CDR3 nucleotides are TGTGCCAGCAGCCCAACTAGCGGAAGCCCCCAAGAGACCCAGTACTTC. The chain couples TRBV7-2 to TRBJ2-5; 8 nucleotides agree with TRBD2. Germline assignment: CDR1 SGHTA and CDR2 FQGNSA. There are 16 residues in the CDR3. The junction had 9 bases not matched to a gene; V was cut back by 5 bases and J by 1 base.

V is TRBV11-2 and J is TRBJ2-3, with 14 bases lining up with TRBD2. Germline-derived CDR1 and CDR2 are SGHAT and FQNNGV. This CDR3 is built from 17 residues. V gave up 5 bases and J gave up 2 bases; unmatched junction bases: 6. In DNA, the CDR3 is TGTGCCAGCAGCATCTGGACTAGCGGGGGGTACACAGATACGCAGTATTTT. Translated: CASSIWTSGGYTDTQYF.

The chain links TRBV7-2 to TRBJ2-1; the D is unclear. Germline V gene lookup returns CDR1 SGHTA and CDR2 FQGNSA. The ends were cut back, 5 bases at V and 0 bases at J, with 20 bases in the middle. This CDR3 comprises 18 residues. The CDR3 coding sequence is TGTGCCAGCAGCCCCCACGGAGCTTACTTGAGCTCCTACAATGAGCAGTTCTTC. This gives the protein CASSPHGAYLSSYNEQFF.

The CDR3 loop reads CASSNRDPPNSNIQYF. The CDR3, as DNA: TGTGCCAGCAGCAACCGGGACCCCCCAAACAGTAACATTCAGTACTTC. The genes are TRBV7-9 and TRBJ2-4, with D possibly being TRBD1 or TRBD2 (5 bases each). Trimming left V 5 bases short and J 7 bases short, with 21 bases between. This CDR3 is built from 16 residues. Germline CDR1 reads SEHNR; CDR2 reads FQNEAQ (reference sequence). Looking up the rest from reference TRBV7-9 and TRBJ2-4 gives the full variable domain: DTGVSQNPRHKITKRGQNVTFRCDPISEHNRLYWYRQTLGQGPEFLTYFQNEAQLEKSRLLSDRFSAERPKGSFSTLEIQRTEQGDSAMYLCASSNRDPPNSNIQYFGAGTRLSVL.

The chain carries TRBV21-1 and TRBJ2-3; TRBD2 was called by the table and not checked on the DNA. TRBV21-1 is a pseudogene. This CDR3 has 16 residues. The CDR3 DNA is TGTGCCAGCACCCCCCCCGCGGGAGGGCCAACAGATACGCAGTATTTT. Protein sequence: CASTPPAGGPTDTQYF.

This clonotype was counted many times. This CDR3 reads CAIKAGGEYYNEQFF. In DNA form, the CDR3 reads TGTGCCATCAAGGCGGGAGGGGAGTACTACAATGAGCAGTTCTTC. The chain couples TRBV10-3 to TRBJ2-1; 9 nucleotides line up with TRBD2. This CDR3 is built from 15 residues. CDR1 and CDR2 from the germline V gene are ENHRY and SYGVKD. J gave up 3 bases and V 7 bases, and 7 bases lay outside the gene matches.

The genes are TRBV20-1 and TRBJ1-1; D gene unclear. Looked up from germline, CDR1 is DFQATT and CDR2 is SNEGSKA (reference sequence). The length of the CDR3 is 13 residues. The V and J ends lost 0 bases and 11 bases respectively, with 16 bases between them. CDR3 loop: CSARDPGNRWAFF. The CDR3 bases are TGCAGTGCTAGAGATCCTGGCAACCGATGGGCTTTCTTT.

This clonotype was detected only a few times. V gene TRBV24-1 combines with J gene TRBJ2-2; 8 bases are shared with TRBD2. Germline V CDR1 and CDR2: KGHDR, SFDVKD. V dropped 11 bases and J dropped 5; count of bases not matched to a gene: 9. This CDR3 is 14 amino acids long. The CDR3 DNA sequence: TGTGCCATCCAGGGGCCGGGAGGGACCGGGGAGCTGTTTTTT. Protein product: CAIQGPGGTGELFF.

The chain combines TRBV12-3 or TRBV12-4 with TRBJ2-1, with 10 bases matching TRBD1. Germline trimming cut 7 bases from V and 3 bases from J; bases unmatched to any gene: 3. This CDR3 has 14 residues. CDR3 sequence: CASTGTGVYNEQFF. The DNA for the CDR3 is TGTGCCAGCACCGGGACAGGGGTCTACAATGAGCAGTTCTTC.